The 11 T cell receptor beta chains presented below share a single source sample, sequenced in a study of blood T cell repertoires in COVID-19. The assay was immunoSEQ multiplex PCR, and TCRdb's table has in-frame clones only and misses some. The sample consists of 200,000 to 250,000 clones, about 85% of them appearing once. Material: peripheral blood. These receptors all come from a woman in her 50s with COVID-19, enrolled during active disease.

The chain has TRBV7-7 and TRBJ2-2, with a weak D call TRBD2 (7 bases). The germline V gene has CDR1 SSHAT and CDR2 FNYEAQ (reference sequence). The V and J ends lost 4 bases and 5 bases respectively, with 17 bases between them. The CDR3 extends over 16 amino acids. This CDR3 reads CASSSPGGRGTGELFF. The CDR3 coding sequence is TGTGCCAGCAGCTCTCCGGGGGGCCGTGGAACCGGGGAGCTGTTTTTT.

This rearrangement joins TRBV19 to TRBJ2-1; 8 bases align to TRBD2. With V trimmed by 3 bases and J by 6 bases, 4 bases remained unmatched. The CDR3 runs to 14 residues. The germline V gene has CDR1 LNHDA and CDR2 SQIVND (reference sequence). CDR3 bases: TGTGCCAGTAGTATTACGGGGGGGCTCAATGAGCAGTTCTTC. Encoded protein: CASSITGGLNEQFF.

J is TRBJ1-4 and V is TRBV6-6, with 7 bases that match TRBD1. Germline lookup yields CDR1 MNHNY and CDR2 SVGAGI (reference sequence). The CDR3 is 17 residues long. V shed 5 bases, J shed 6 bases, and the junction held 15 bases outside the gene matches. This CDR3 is CASSHRPSTGNYEKLFF. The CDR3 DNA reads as TGTGCCAGCAGTCACCGCCCCTCGACAGGGAACTATGAAAAACTGTTTTTT.

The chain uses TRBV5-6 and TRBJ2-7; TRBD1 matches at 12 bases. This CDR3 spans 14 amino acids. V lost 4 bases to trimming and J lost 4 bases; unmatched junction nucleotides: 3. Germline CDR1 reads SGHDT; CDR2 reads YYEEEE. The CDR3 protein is CASSPGQGAYEQYF. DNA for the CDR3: TGTGCCAGCAGCCCGGGACAGGGGGCATACGAGCAGTACTTC.

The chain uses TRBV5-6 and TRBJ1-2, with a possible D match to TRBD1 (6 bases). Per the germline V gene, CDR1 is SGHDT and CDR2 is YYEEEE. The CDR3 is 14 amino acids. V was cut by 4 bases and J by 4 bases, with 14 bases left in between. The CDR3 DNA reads TGTGCCAGCAGCCAAGGACAGTCCTTCTATGGCTACACCTTC. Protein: CASSQGQSFYGYTF. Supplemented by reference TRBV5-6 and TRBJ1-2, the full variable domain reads DAGVTQSPTHLIKTRGQQVTLRCSPKSGHDTVSWYQQALGQGPQFIFQYYEEEERQRGNFPDRFSGHQFPNYSSELNVNALLLGDSALYLCASSQGQSFYGYTFGSGTRLTVV.

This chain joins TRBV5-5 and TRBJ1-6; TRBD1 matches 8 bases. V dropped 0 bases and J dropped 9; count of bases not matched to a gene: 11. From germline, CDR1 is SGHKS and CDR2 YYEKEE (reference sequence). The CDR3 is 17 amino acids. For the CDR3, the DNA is TGTGCCAGCAGCTTGGGTTTTCCGGGACAGGCCTTTTCACCCCTCCACTTT. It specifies CASSLGFPGQAFSPLHF.

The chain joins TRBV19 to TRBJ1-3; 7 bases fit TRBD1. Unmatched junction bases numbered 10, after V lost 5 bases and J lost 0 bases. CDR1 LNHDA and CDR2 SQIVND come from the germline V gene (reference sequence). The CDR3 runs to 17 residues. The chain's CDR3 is CASSQDRDRFSGNTIYF. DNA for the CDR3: TGTGCCAGTAGTCAAGACCGGGACAGATTCTCTGGAAACACCATATATTTT. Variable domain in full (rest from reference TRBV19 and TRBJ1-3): DGGITQSPKYLFRKEGQNVTLSCEQNLNHDAMYWYRQDPGQGLRLIYYSQIVNDFQKGDIAEGYSVSREKKESFPLTVTSAQKNPTAFYLCASSQDRDRFSGNTIYFGEGSWLTVV.

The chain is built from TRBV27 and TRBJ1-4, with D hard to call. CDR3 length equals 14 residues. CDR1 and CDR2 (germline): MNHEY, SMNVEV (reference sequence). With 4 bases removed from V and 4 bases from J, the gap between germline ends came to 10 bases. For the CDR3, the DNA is TGTGCCAGCAGTTGGAACGGGAATAATGAAAAACTGTTTTTT. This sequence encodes CASSWNGNNEKLFF.

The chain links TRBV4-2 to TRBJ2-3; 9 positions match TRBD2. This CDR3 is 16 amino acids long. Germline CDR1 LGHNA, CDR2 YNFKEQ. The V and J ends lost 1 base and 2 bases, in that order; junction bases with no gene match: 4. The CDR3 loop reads CASSQGLAGHTDTQYF. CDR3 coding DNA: TGTGCCAGCAGCCAAGGTCTAGCGGGGCACACAGATACGCAGTATTTT.

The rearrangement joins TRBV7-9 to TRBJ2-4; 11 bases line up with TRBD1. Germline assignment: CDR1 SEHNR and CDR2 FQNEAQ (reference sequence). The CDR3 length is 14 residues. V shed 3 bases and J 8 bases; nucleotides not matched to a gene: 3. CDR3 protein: CASSFRGQGDIQYF. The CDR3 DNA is TGTGCCAGCAGCTTTAGGGGACAGGGGGACATTCAGTACTTC.

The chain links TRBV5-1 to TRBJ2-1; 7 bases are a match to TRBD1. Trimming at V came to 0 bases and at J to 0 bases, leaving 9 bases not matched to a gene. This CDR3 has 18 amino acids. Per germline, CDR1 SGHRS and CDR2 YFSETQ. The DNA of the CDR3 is TGCGCCAGCAGCTTGGTTAGGGGGCCCCTTAGCTCCTACAATGAGCAGTTCTTC. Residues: CASSLVRGPLSSYNEQFF.